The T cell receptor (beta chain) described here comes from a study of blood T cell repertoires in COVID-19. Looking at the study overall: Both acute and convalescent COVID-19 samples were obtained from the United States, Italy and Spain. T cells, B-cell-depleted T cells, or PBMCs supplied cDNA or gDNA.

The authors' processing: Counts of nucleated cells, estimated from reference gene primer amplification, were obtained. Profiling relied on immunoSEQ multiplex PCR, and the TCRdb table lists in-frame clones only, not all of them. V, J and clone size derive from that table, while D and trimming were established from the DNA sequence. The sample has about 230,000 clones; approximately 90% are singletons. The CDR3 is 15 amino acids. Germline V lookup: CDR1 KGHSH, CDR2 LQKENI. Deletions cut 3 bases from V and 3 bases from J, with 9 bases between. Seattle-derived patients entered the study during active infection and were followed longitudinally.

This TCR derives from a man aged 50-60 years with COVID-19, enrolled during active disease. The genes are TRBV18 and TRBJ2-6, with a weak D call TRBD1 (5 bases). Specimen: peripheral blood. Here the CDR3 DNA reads TGTGCCAGCTCACCCCAGGGTTTTGGGGCCAACGTCCTGACTTTC. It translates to CASSPQGFGANVLTF.